This T cell receptor (beta chain) was captured by sequencing in a study of control samples from healthy donors and cancer patients. V was cut by 2 bases and J by 7 bases, with 6 bases left in between. CDR1 and CDR2 from the germline V gene are LGHNA and YSLEER. The CDR3 contains 12 residues. The data were produced by immunoSEQ multiplex PCR, yet TCRdb's version contains in-frame clones alone and is incomplete. The data hold about 110,000 clones, with around nine tenths observed a single time. The sequence derives from a woman aged 45-65 years in good health. The rearrangement joins TRBV4-3 to TRBJ2-1; D not certain. Sequencing used blood. CDR3 nucleotide sequence: TGCGCCAGCAGCCAATTCTCAAATGAGCAGTTCTTC. It codes for CASSQFSNEQFF.